This TCR beta chain was found in a study of blood T cell repertoires in COVID-19 (dated by TCRdb to the early 2020s). Regarding the study in general: The collaborator samples originated in the United States, Italy and Spain and spanned the acute and convalescent phases of COVID-19. The material from the prospective study consisted of cDNA or gDNA derived from T cells, B-cell-depleted T cells, or PBMCs. Subjects who had been exposed to COVID-19, were actively infected with it, or had recovered from it provided the deeply sampled blood TCRbeta repertoires that made up the dataset. The repertoires were made available in a free public database intended to serve as a resource for research on the immune response to SARS-CoV-2. The samples were drawn from two sources: the first 160 participants of the ongoing ImmuneRACE study, and 1,000 to 1,500 subjects contributed by 6 global collaborators. Sample metadata almost always included a de-identified subject ID, COVID-19 status, age in years and sex. HLA class I and class II types, where available, came from metadata supplied by the sample provider rather than from assay-based typing.

The immunoSEQ Assay, a bias-controlled multiplex PCR, was used to amplify TCRbeta CDR3 regions from genomic DNA. The authors processed their data as follows. The number of nucleated cells in each sample was estimated from the amplification of reference gene primers within the assay. To quantify the absolute abundance of each unique TCRbeta CDR3 rearrangement, sequence reads were collapsed and filtered. Productive Simpson clonality was computed per sample as the square root of Simpson's diversity index over productive rearrangements. TCRdb stores this immuneACCESS table with in-frame sequences only. Part of the clones is absent; in the studies checked, under half of the shortfall reflects unresolved V genes, and no reason is known for the rest. V, J and clone size were drawn from that table, and D and trimming were deduced from the DNA. This sample lists 150,000 or so clones; about 72% were detected once. The ten most abundant clones make up around 1.8% of the sample.

General study outcomes and caveats: Clinical and demographic metadata were provided uncurated, with the amount varying by source and participant.

V and J lose 4 bases and 11 bases, and a span of 18 bases separates them. The CDR3 runs 14 amino acids, cysteine and phenylalanine included. The sequence is cut down to CDR3 DNA, 42 bases in frame from base 1. As encoded in the germline V gene, CDR1 is SGHVS while CDR2 is FQNEAQ. Concerning this clone itself: The specificity of this receptor is unknown. No per-base quality is available; no much larger clone lies one base away.

Whole blood was collected in K2EDTA tubes by collaborating institutions according to the institutions' own protocols. For TCRbeta analysis, collaborators shipped samples as frozen whole blood, isolated PBMCs, or DNA extracted from either of those sample types. This clonotype was sampled from a woman aged 70-85 years with acute or convalescent COVID-19. The sample was peripheral blood. Here the chain combines TRBV7-8 and TRBJ1-5; the best D guess is TRBD1, with 6 bases matching. CDR3 protein: CASSSSQGKGAQHF. The DNA is TGTGCCAGCAGCTCGTCCCAGGGGAAAGGGGCCCAGCATTTT.